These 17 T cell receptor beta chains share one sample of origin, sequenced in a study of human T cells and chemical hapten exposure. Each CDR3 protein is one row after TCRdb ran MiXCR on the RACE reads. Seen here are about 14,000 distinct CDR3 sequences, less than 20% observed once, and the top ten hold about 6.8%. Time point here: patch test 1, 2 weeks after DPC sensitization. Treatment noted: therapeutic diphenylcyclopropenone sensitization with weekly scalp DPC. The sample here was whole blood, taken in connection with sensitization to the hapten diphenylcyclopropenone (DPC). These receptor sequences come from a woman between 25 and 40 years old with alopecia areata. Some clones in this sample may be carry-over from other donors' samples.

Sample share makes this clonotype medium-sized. The CDR3 nucleotides are TGTGCCAGCAGTCCATCGGACTGGGGCAATCAGCCCCAGCATTTT. This translates into CASSPSDWGNQPQHF. The chain couples TRBV28 to TRBJ1-5; no firm D call. V lost 5 bases, J lost 2 bases, and 13 bases lay in between. CDR3 length: 15 amino acids. Germline V gives CDR1 MDHEN, CDR2 SYDVKM.

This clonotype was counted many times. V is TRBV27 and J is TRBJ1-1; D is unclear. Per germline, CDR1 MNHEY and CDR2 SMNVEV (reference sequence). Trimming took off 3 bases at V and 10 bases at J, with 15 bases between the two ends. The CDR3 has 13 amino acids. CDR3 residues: CASSLGGAAGAFF. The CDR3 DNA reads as TGTGCCAGCAGTTTGGGCGGAGCCGCGGGAGCTTTCTTT.

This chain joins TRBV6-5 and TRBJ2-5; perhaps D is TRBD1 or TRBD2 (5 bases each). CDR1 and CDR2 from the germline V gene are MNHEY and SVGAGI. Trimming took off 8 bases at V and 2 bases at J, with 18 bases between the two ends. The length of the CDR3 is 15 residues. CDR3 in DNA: TGTGCCAGCGGGGCCACAGCCACTAGTCAAGAGACCCAGTACTTC. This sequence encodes CASGATATSQETQYF.

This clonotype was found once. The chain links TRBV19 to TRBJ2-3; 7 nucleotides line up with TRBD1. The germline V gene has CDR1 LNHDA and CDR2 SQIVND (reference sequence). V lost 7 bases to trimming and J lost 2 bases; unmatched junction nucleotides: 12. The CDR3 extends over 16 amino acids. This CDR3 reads CASTRQGPVNTDTQYF. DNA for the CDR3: TGTGCCAGTACTCGACAGGGCCCTGTAAACACAGATACGCAGTATTTT.

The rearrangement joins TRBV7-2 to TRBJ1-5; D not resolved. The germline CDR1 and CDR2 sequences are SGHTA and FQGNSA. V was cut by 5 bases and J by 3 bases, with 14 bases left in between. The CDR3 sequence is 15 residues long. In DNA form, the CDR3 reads TGTGCCAGCAGCCCCGACCTATTCCTCAATCAGCCCCAGCATTTT. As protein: CASSPDLFLNQPQHF.

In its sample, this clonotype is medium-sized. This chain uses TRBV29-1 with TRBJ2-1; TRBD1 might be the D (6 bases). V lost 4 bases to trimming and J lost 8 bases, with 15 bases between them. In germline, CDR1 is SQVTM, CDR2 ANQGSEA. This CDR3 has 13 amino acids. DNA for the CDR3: TGCAGCGTTGGGACAGCCCTTGTCCATGAGCAGTTCTTC. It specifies CSVGTALVHEQFF.

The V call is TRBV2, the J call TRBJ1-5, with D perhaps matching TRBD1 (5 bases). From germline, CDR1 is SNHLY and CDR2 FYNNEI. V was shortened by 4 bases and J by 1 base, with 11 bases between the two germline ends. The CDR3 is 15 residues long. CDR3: CASSGDSLSNQPQHF. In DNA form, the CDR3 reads TGTGCCAGCAGTGGAGACAGCTTAAGCAATCAGCCCCAGCATTTT.

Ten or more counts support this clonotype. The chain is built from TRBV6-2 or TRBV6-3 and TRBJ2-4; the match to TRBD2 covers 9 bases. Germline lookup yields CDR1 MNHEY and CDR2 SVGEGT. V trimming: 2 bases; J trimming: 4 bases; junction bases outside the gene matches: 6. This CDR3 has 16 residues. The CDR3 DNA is TGTGCCAGCAGTTACGGCGGGAGGGCCGGAAAAAACATTCAGTACTTC. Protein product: CASSYGGRAGKNIQYF.

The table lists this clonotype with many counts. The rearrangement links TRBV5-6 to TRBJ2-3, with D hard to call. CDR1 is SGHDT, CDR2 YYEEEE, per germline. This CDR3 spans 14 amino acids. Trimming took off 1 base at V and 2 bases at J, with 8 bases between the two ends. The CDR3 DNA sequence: TGTGCCAGCAGCTTGATGTCAGACACAGATACGCAGTATTTT. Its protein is CASSLMSDTDTQYF.

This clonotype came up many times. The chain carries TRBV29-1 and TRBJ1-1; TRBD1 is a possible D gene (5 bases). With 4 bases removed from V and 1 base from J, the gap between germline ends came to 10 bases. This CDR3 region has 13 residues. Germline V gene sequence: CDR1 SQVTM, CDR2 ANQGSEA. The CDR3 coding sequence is TGCAGCGTTGTATGGGGGAGGAACACTGAAGCTTTCTTT. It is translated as CSVVWGRNTEAFF.

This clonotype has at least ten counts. The CDR3 sequence is CASSQAGFSTDTQYF. CDR3 in DNA: TGTGCCAGCAGCCAAGCGGGTTTCTCCACAGATACGCAGTATTTT. This chain uses TRBV14 with TRBJ2-3, with D hard to call. Trimming removed 1 base at V and 2 bases at J, with 10 bases between. Germline loops: CDR1 SGHDN, CDR2 FVKESK. The CDR3 runs 15 residues.

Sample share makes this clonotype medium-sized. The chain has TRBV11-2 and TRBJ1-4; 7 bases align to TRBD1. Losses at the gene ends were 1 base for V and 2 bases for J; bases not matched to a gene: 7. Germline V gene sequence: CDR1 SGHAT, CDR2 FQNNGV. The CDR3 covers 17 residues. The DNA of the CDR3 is TGTGCCAGCAGCTTAGGCTACAGGGGAAGGACTAATGAAAAACTGTTTTTT. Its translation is CASSLGYRGRTNEKLFF.

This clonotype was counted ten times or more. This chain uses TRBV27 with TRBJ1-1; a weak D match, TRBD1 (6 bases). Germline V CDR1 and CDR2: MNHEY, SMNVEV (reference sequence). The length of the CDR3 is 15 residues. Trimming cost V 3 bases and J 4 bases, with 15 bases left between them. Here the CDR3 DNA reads TGTGCCAGCAGTTTTGTGGGGGGCGCAGGCACTGAAGCTTTCTTT. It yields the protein CASSFVGGAGTEAFF.

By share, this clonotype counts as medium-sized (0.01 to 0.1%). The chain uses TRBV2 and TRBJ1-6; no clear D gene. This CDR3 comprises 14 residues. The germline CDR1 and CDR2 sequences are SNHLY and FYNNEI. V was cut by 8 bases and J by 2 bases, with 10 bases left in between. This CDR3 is CASRGNPYNSPLHF. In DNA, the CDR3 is TGTGCCAGCCGAGGGAATCCCTATAATTCACCCCTCCACTTT.

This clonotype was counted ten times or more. CDR3 sequence: CASRPARRTTEAFF. CDR3 nucleotides: TGTGCAAGTCGCCCCGCTCGGAGAACTACTGAAGCTTTCTTT. This chain uses TRBV12-2 with TRBJ1-1. TRBV12-2 is shown as a pseudogene. The CDR3 sequence is 14 residues long.

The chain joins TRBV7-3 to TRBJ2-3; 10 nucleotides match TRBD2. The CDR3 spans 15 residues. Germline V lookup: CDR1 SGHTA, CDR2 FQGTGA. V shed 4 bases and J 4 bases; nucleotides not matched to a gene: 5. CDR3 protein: CASSSTSGMADTQYF. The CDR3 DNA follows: TGTGCCAGCAGCTCTACTAGCGGGATGGCAGATACGCAGTATTTT. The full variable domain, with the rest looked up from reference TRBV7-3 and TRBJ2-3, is GAGVSQTPSNKVTEKGKYVELRCDPISGHTALYWYRQSLGQGPEFLIYFQGTGAADDSGLPNDRFFAVRPEGSVSTLKIQRTERGDSAVYLCASSSTSGMADTQYFGPGTRLTVL.

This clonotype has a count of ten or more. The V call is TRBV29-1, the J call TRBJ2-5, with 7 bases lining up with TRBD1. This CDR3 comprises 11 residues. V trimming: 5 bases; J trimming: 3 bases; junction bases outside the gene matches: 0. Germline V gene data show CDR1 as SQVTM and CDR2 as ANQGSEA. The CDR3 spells CSVTGEETQYF. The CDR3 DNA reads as TGCAGCGTTACAGGGGAAGAGACCCAGTACTTC.